The 7 T cell receptor beta chains below come from one sample, sequenced in a study of identical twins. Each CDR3 protein gets one entry after TCRdb re-called the 5' RACE reads with MiXCR. Of hundreds of thousands of distinct CDR3 sequences listed, around 6% are singletons. Sequencing input: naive T cells sorted from blood. All receptors come from a man younger than 35 in good health.

This clonotype has just a few counts. The J gene is TRBJ2-4, the V gene TRBV15; D may be TRBD2 (6 bases). V shed 8 bases and J shed 7 bases, with 15 bases lying between them. Germline CDR1 and CDR2: LNHNV and YYDKDF (reference sequence). This CDR3 is built from 13 residues. DNA for the CDR3: TGTGCCACCTCCGGGACTGGGGGTAACATTCAGTACTTC. This sequence encodes CATSGTGGNIQYF.

This clonotype was counted ten times or more. The V gene is TRBV12-3 or TRBV12-4, the J gene TRBJ2-3; no reliable D call. Between the trimmed V and J ends, which lost 1 base and 7 bases, there was a span of 6 bases. There are 12 residues in the CDR3. The CDR3 region has the DNA TGTGCCAGCAGTTTAGGACTTAATACGCAGTATTTT. Its translation is CASSLGLNTQYF.

The V call is TRBV30, the J call TRBJ2-7; TRBD1 matches 10 bases. V shed 1 base and J 3 bases; nucleotides not matched to a gene: 0. Per the germline V gene, CDR1 is GTSNPN and CDR2 is SVGIG (reference sequence). The CDR3 contains 13 residues. Here the CDR3 reads CAWSGDRGYEQYF. The CDR3 DNA reads TGTGCCTGGAGTGGGGACAGGGGCTACGAGCAGTACTTC.

This clonotype was recorded many times. This chain links TRBV5-1 with TRBJ2-1; 11 bases fit TRBD1. Germline V gene lookup returns CDR1 SGHRS and CDR2 YFSETQ. J lost 9 bases, V lost 4 bases, and 6 bases had no gene match. This CDR3 is built from 14 residues. The CDR3 loop is CASSGGQGGGEQFF. CDR3 in DNA: TGCGCCAGCAGCGGGGGACAGGGGGGAGGTGAGCAGTTCTTC.

V gene TRBV20-1 combines with J gene TRBJ2-7; perhaps TRBD1 as D (5 bases). V dropped 5 bases and J dropped 2 bases, with 19 bases sitting between them. The CDR3 consists of 15 residues. Germline values: CDR1 DFQATT, CDR2 SNEGSKA (reference sequence). The CDR3 coding sequence is TGCAGTGCTGCCCCCTGGGGCGGAGCACCCTACGAGCAGTACTTC. Its translation is CSAAPWGGAPYEQYF.

This clonotype was observed at least ten times. The chain employs TRBV6-6 and TRBJ2-7; D ambiguous. The length of the CDR3 is 12 residues. V dropped 8 bases and J dropped 0 bases, with 8 bases sitting between them. CDR1 is MNHNY and CDR2 is SVGAGI in the germline V gene (reference sequence). The CDR3 is CASGPSSYEQYV. Here the CDR3 DNA reads TGTGCCAGCGGTCCAAGCTCCTACGAGCAGTACGTC.

This clonotype was recorded at least ten times. V and J are TRBV19 and TRBJ2-7; D may be TRBD1 or TRBD2 (5 bases each). The ends were cut back, 4 bases at V and 6 bases at J, with 13 bases in the middle. This CDR3 contains 13 residues. Germline CDR1 is LNHDA and CDR2 is SQIVND (reference sequence). The CDR3 DNA sequence: TGTGCCAGTAGTACAGGGACGTGGGGCGAGCAGTACGTC. Protein sequence: CASSTGTWGEQYV.